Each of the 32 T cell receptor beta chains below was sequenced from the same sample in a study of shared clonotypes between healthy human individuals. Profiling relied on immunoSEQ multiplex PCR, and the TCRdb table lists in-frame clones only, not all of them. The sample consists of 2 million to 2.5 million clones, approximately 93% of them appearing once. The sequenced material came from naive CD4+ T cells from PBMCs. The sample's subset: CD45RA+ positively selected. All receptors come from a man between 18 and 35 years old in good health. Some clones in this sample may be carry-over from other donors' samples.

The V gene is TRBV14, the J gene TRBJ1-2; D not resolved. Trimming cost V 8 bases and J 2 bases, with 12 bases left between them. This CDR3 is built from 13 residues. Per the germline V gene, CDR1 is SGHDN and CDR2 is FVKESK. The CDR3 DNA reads TGTGCCAGCGGCCGTGGGGTCAACTATGGCTACACCTTC. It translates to CASGRGVNYGYTF. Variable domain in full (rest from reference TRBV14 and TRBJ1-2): EAGVTQFPSHSVIEKGQTVTLRCDPISGHDNLYWYRRVMGKEIKFLLHFVKESKQDESGMPNNRFLAERTGGTYSTLKVQPAELEDSGVYFCASGRGVNYGYTFGSGTRLTVV.

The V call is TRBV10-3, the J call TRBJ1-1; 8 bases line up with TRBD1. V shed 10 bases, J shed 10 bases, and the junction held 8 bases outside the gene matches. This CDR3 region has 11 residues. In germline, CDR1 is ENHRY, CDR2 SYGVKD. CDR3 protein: CATSDRDRAFF. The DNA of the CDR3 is TGTGCCACTTCGGACAGGGATAGAGCTTTCTTT.

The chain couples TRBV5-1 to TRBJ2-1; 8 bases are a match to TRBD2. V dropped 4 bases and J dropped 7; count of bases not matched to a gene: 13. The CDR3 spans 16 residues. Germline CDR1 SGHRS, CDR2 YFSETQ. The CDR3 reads CASSSGGRGGRNEQFF. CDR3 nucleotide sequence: TGCGCCAGCAGCAGCGGGGGCAGGGGTGGTAGAAATGAGCAGTTCTTC.

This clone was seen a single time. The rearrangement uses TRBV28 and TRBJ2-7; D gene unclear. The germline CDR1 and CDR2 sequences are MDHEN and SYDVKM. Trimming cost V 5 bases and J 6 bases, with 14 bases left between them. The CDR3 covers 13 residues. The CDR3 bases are TGTGCCAGCAGTACATCCACCGGCGGCGAGCAGTACTTC. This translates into CASSTSTGGEQYF.

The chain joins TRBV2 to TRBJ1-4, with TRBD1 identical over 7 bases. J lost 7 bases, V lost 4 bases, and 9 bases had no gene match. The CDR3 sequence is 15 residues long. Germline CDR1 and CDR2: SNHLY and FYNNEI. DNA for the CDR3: TGTGCCAGCAGTGGGCCACAGGGGAGGGGTGAAAAACTGTTTTTT. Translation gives CASSGPQGRGEKLFF. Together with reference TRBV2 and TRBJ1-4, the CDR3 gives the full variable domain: EPEVTQTPSHQVTQMGQEVILRCVPISNHLYFYWYRQILGQKVEFLVSFYNNEISEKSEIFDDQFSVERPDGSNFTLKIRSTKLEDSAMYFCASSGPQGRGEKLFFGSGTQLSVL.

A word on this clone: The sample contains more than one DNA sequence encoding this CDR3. The CDR3: CASSLLGEKLFF. CDR3 DNA sequence: TGTGCCAGCAGCTTACTTGGGGAAAAACTGTTTTTT. V and J are TRBV7-2 and TRBJ1-4; D unresolved. The CDR3 sequence is 12 residues long. The V gene's germline CDR1 is SGHTA and CDR2 FQGNSA. V shed 2 bases and J shed 8 bases, with 6 bases lying between them.

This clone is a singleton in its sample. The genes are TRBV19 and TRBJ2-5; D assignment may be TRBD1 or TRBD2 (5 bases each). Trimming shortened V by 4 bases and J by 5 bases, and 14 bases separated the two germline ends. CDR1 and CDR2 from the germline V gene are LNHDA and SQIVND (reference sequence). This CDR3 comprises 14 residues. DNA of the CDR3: TGTGCCAGTAGTACGGGACGGCCTGGGGAGACCCAGTACTTC. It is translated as CASSTGRPGETQYF.

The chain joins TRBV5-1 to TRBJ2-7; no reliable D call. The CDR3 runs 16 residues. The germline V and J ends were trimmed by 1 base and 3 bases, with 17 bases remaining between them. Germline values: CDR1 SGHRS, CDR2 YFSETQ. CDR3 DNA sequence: TGCGCCAGCAGCTTGTTCGGGTTTGGAAGTTTCTACGAGCAGTACTTC. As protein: CASSLFGFGSFYEQYF.

DNA for the CDR3: TGTGCCAGCAGCGTAGCTGTATCTCATGGAAACACCATATATTTT. Translated: CASSVAVSHGNTIYF. The J gene is TRBJ1-3, the V gene TRBV9; D is uncertain. Germline CDR1 and CDR2: SGDLS and YYNGEE. CDR3 size: 15 residues. V was pared by 0 bases and J by 3 bases, with 10 bases between. Full variable domain (outside the CDR3, taken from reference TRBV9 and TRBJ1-3): DSGVTQTPKHLITATGQRVTLRCSPRSGDLSVYWYQQSLDQGLQFLIQYYNGEERAKGNILERFSAQQFPDLHSELNLSSLELGDSALYFCASSVAVSHGNTIYFGEGSWLTVV.

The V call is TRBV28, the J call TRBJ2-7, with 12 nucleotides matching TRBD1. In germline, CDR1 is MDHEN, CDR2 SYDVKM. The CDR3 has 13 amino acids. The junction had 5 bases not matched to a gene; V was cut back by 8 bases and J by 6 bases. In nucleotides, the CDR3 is TGTGCCAGCTTGGGACAGGGGGCGACCGAGCAGTACTTC. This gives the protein CASLGQGATEQYF.

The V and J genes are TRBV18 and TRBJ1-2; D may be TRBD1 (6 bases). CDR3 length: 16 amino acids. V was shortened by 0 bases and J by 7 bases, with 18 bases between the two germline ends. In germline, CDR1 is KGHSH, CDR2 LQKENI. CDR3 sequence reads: CASSPPPDTRGGGYTF. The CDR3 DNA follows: TGTGCCAGCTCACCACCCCCGGACACTCGAGGGGGTGGCTACACCTTC.

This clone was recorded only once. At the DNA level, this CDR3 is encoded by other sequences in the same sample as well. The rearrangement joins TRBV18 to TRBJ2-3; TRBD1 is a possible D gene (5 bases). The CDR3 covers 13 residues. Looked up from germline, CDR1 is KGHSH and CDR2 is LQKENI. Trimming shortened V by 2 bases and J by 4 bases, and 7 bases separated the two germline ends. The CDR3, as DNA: TGTGCCAGCTCACCAAGGGGTTCAGATACGCAGTATTTT. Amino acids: CASSPRGSDTQYF.

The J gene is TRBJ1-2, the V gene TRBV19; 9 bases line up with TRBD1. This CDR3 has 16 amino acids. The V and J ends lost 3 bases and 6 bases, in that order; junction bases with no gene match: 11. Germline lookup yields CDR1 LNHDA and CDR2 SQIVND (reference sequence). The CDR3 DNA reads TGTGCCAGTAGTATGCCCAACCCGGGACAGGGAGATGGCTACACCTTC. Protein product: CASSMPNPGQGDGYTF.

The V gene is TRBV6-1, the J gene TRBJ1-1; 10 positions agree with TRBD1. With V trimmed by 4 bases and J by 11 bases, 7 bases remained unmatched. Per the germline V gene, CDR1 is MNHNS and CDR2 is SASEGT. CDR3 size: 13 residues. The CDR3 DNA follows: TGTGCCAGCAGTGGCGGACAGGGGGTGAGGGCTTTCTTT. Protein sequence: CASSGGQGVRAFF.

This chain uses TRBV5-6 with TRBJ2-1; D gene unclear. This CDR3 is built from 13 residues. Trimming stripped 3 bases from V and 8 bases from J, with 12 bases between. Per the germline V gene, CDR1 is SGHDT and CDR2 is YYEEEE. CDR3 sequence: CASSSARFHEQFF. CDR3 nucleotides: TGTGCCAGCAGCTCCGCGAGGTTCCATGAGCAGTTCTTC.

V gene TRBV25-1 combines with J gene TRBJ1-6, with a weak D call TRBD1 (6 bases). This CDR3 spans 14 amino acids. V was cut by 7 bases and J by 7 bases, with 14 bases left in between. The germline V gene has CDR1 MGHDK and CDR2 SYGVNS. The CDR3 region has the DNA TGTGCCAGCACCACGGGGCAGGGGAATTCACCCCTCCACTTT. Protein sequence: CASTTGQGNSPLHF.

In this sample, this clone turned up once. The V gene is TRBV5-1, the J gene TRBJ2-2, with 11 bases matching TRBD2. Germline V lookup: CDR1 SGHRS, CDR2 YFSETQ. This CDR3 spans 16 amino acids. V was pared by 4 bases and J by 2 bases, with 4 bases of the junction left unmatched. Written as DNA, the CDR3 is TGCGCCAGCAGCCGACTAGCGGGGACAAACACCGGGGAGCTGTTTTTT. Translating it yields CASSRLAGTNTGELFF.

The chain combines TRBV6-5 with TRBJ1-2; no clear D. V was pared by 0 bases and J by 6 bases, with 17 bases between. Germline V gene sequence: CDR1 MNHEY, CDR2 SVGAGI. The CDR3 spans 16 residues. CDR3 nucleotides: TGTGCCAGCAGTTACTCCCTCGTGGACTCGGTGGATGGCTACACCTTC. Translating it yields CASSYSLVDSVDGYTF.

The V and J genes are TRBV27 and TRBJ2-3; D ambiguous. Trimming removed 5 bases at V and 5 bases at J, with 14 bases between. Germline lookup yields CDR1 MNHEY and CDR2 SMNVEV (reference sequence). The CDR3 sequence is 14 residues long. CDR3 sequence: CASSPSPRVDTQYF. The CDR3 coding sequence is TGTGCCAGCAGTCCCTCCCCCCGCGTAGATACGCAGTATTTT.

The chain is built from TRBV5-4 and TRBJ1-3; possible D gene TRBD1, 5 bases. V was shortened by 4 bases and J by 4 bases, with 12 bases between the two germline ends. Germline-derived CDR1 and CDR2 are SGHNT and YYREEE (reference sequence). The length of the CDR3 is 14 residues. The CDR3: CASSGRDRGNTIYF. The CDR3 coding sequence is TGTGCCAGCAGCGGAAGGGACCGAGGAAACACCATATATTTT.

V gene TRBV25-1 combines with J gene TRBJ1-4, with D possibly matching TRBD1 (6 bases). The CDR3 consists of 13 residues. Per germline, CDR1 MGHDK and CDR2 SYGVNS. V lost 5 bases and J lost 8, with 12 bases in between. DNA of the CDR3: TGTGCCAGCAGTCTAGGGGGGGGCGAAAAACTGTTTTTT. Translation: CASSLGGGEKLFF.

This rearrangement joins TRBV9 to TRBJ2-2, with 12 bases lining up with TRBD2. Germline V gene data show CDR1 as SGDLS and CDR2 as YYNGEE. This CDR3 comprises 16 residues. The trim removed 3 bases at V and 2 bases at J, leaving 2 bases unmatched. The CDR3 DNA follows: TGTGCCAGCAGCGCTAGCGGGAGGGTTAACACCGGGGAGCTGTTTTTT. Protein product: CASSASGRVNTGELFF.

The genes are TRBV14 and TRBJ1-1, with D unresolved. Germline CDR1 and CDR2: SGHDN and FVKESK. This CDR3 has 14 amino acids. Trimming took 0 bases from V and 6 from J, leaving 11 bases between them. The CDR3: CASSQDLVSSEAFF. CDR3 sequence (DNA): TGTGCCAGCAGCCAAGATCTCGTGAGCTCTGAAGCTTTCTTT.

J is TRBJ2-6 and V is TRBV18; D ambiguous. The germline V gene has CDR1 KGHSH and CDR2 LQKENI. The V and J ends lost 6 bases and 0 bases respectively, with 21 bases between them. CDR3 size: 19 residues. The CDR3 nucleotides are TGTGCCAGCTCCTCGTTCCGGGCCTCGTCCTACTCTGGGGCCAACGTCCTGACTTTC. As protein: CASSSFRASSYSGANVLTF.

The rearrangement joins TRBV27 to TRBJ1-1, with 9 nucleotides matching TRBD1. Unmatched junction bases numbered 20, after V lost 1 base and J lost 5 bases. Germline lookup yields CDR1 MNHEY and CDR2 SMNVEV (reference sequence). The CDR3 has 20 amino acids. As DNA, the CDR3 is TGTGCCAGCAGTTTATTGTGGGCTAACGGTCGAAACAGGGGGCTGACTGAAGCTTTCTTT. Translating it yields CASSLLWANGRNRGLTEAFF.

CDR3 nucleotide sequence: TGTGCCAGCATCCACCGGGGGACAGGGGGCACTGGAAACACCATATATTTT. Translating gives CASIHRGTGGTGNTIYF. The rearrangement uses TRBV28 and TRBJ1-3, with 12 bases aligning to TRBD1. J lost 2 bases, V lost 7 bases, and 9 bases had no gene match. Per the germline V gene, CDR1 is MDHEN and CDR2 is SYDVKM. The CDR3 covers 17 residues.

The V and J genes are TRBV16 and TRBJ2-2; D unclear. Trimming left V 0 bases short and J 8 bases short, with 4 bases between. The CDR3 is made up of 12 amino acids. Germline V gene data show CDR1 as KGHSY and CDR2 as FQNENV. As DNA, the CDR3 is TGTGCCAGCAGCCAATCGAGGGGGGAGCTGTTTTTT. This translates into CASSQSRGELFF.

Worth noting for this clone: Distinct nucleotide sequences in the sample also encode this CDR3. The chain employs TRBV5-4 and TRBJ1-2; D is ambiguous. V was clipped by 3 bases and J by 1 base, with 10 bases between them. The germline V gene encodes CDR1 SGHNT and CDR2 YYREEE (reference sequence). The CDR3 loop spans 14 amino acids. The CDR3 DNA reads TGTGCCAGCAGCTCGGACGGATTTAACTATGGCTACACCTTC. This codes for CASSSDGFNYGYTF.

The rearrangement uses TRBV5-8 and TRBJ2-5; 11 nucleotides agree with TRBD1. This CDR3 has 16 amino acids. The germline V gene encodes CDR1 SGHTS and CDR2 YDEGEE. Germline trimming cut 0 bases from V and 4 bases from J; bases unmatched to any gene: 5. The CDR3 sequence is CASSLGGQGDVETQYF. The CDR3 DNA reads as TGTGCCAGCAGCTTGGGGGGACAGGGGGACGTAGAGACCCAGTACTTC.

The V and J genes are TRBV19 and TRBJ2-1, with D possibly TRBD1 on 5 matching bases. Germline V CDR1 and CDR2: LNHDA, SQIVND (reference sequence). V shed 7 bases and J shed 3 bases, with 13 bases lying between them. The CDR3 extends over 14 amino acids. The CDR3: CASKVQVDYNEQFF. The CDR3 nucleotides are TGTGCCAGTAAGGTACAGGTGGACTACAATGAGCAGTTCTTC.

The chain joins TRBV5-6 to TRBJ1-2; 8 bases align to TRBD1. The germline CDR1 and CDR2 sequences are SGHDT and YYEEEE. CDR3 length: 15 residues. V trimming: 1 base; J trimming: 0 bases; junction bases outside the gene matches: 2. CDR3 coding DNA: TGTGCCAGCAGCTTGTGGGACAGGACTAACTATGGCTACACCTTC. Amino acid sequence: CASSLWDRTNYGYTF.

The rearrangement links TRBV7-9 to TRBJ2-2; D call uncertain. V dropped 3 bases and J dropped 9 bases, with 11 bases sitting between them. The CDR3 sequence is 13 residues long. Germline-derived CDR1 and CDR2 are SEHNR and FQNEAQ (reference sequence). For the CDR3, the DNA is TGTGCCAGCAGCTTCTTACGGGCCAGGGAGCTGTTTTTT. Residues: CASSFLRARELFF.